Listed here are 2 T cell receptor beta chains from one sample, sequenced in a study of cytomegalovirus exposure and HLA in healthy donors. Data came from immunoSEQ multiplex PCR; TCRdb stores just in-frame clones and leaves some out. The sample records a few hundred thousand clones, roughly 90% being singletons. The material sequenced was PBMCs. These receptors all come from a man aged 25-40 years in good health and CMV-seronegative.

The chain is built from TRBV4-1 and TRBJ1-2; D may be TRBD1 (6 bases). Trimming took 0 bases from V and 8 from J, leaving 31 bases between them. The CDR3 is made up of 20 amino acids. Germline V gives CDR1 MGHRA, CDR2 YSYEKL. As DNA, the CDR3 is TGCGCCAGCAGCCAAGATACATTTGTTTATGGACAGTCCCCCTATGGGGGCTACACCTTC. Its translation: CASSQDTFVYGQSPYGGYTF.

The gene calls are TRBV5-4 and TRBJ2-2; 12 positions agree with TRBD1. The J segment lost 5 bases and the V segment lost 4 bases, leaving 6 bases of the junction unmatched. Germline assignment: CDR1 SGHNT and CDR2 YYREEE (reference sequence). The CDR3 spans 16 residues. The CDR3 region is CASSPPGQGATGELFF. CDR3 nucleotide sequence: TGTGCCAGCAGCCCCCCGGGACAGGGGGCGACCGGGGAGCTGTTTTTT.